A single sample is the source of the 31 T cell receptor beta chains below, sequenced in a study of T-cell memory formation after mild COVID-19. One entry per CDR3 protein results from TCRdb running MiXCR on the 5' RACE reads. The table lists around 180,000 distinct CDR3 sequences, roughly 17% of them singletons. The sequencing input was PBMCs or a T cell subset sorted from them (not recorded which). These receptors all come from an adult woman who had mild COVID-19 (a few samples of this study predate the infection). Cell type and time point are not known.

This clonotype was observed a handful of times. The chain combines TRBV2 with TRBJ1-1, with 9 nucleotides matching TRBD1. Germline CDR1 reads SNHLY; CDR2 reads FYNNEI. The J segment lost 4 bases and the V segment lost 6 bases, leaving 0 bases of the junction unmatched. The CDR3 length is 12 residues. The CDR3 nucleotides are TGTGCCAGCAGGGACAGGGGCACTGAAGCTTTCTTT. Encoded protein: CASRDRGTEAFF.

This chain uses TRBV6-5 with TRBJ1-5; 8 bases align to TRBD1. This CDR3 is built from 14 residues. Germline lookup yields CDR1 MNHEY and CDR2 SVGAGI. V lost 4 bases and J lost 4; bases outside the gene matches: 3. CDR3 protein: CASSWTGRNQPQHF. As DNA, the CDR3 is TGTGCCAGCAGTTGGACAGGGAGGAATCAGCCCCAGCATTTT.

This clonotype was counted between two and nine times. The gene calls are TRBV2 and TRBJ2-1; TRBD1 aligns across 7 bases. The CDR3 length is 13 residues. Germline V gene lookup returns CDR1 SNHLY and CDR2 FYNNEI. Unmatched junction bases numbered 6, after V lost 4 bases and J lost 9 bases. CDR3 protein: CASSAIGGGEQFF. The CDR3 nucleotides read TGTGCCAGCAGTGCGATAGGGGGCGGTGAGCAGTTCTTC.

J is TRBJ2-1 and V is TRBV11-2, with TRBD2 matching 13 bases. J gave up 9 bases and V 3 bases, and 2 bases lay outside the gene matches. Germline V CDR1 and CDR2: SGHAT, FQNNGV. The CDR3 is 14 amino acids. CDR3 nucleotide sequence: TGTGCCAGCAGCTTGGGACTAGCGGGAACTGAGCAGTTCTTC. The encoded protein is CASSLGLAGTEQFF.

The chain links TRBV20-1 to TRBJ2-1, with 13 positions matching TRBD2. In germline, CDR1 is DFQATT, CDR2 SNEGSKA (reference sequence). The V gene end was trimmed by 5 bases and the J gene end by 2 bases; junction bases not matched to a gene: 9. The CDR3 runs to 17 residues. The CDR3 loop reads CSALRGTSGAAYNEQFF. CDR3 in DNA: TGCAGTGCTCTCAGGGGGACTAGCGGGGCGGCCTACAATGAGCAGTTCTTC.

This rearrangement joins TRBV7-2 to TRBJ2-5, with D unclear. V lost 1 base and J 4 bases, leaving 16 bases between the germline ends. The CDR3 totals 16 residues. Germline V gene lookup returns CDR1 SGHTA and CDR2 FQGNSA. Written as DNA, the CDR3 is TGTGCCAGCAGCTTAGAAACGGAGTATCCCCGAGAGACCCAGTACTTC. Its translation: CASSLETEYPRETQYF.

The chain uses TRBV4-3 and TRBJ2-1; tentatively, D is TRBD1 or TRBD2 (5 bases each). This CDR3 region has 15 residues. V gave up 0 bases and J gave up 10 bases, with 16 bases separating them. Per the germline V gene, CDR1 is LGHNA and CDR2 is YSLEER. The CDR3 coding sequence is TGCGCCAGCAGCCAAGATGGGACCGCCGTGGAGGAGCAGTTCTTC. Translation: CASSQDGTAVEEQFF.

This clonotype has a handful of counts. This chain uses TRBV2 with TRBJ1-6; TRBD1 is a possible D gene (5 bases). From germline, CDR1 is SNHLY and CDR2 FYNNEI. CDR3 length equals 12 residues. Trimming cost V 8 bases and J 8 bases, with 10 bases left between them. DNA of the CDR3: TGTGCCAGCCAGGGCGTGGATTCACCCCTCCACTTT. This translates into CASQGVDSPLHF. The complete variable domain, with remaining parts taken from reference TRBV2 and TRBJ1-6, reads EPEVTQTPSHQVTQMGQEVILRCVPISNHLYFYWYRQILGQKVEFLVSFYNNEISEKSEIFDDQFSVERPDGSNFTLKIRSTKLEDSAMYFCASQGVDSPLHFGNGTRLTVT.

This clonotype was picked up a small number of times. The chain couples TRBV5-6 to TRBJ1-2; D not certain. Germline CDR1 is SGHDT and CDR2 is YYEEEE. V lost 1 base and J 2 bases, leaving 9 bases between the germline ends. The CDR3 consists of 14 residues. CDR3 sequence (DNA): TGTGCCAGCAGCTTGCCCGGGGTAAACTATGGCTACACCTTC. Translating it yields CASSLPGVNYGYTF.

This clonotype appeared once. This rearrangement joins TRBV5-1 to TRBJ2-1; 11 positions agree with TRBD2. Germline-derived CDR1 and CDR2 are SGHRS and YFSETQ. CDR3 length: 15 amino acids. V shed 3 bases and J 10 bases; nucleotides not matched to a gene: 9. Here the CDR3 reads CASSSRLAGTSEQFF. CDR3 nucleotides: TGCGCCAGCAGCTCCCGACTAGCGGGGACCAGCGAGCAGTTCTTC.

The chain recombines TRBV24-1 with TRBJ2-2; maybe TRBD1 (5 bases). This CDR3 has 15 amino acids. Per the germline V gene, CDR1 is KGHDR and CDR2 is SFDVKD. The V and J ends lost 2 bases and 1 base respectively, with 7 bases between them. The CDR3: CATSDSGWNTGELFF. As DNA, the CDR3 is TGTGCCACCAGTGATTCAGGGTGGAACACCGGGGAGCTGTTTTTT.

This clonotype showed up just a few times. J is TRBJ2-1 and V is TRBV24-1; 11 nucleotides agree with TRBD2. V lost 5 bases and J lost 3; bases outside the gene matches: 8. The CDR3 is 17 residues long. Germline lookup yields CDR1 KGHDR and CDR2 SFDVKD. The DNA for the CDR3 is TGTGCCACCAGTGGGGGGAGAGGACTAGCGGGCTACAATGAGCAGTTCTTC. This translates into CATSGGRGLAGYNEQFF.

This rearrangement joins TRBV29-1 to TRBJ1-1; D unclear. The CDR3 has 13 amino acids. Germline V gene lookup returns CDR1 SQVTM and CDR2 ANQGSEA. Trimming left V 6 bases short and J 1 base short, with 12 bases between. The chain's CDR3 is CSVATTPNTEAFF. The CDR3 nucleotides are TGCAGCGTGGCAACTACTCCGAACACTGAAGCTTTCTTT.

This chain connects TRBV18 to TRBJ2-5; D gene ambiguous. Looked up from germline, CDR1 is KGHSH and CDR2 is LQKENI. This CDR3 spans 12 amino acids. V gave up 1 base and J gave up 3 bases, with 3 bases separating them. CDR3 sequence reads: CASSPLKETQYF. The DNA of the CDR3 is TGTGCCAGCTCACCACTCAAAGAGACCCAGTACTTC.

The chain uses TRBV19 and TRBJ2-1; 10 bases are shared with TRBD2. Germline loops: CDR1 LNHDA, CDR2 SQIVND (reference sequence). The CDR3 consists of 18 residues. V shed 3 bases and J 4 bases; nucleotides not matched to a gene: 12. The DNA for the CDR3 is TGTGCCAGTAGTATTGGTGCTAGCGGGAGAGCCAAATACAATGAGCAGTTCTTC. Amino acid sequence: CASSIGASGRAKYNEQFF.

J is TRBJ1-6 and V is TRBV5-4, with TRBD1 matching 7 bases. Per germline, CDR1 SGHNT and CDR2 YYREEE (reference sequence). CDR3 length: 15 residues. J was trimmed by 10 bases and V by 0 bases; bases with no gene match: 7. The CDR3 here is CASSLEVGGISPLHF. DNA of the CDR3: TGTGCCAGCAGCTTGGAGGTAGGGGGCATCTCACCCCTCCACTTT.

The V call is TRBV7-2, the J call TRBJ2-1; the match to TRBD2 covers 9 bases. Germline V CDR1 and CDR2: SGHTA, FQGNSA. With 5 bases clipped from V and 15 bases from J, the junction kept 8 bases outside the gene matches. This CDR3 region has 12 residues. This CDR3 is CASSDSGRVPFF. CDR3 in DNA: TGTGCCAGCAGCGATAGCGGGAGAGTACCGTTCTTC.

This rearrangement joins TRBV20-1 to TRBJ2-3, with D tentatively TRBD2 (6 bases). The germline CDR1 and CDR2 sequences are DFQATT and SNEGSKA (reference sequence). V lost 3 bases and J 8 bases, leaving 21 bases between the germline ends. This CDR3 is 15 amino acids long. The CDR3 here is CSASPSGSWGGTQYF. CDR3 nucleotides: TGCAGTGCTAGCCCTTCGGGCAGCTGGGGAGGTACGCAGTATTTT.

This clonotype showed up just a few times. CDR3 sequence (DNA): TGTGCCAGCCGGGACAGGGTCTACGAGCAGTACTTC. It codes for CASRDRVYEQYF. The chain recombines TRBV2 with TRBJ2-7; TRBD1 agrees at 9 bases. The ends lost 8 bases at V and 3 bases at J; junction bases unmatched: 2. The CDR3 length is 12 residues. The germline gives CDR1 SNHLY, CDR2 FYNNEI.

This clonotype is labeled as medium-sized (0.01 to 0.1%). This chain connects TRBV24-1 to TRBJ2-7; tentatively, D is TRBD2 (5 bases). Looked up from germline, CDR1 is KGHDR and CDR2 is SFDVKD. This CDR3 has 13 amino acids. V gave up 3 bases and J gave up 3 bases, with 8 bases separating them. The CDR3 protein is CATSDGGGYEQYF. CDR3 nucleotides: TGTGCCACCAGTGATGGAGGAGGCTACGAGCAGTACTTC.

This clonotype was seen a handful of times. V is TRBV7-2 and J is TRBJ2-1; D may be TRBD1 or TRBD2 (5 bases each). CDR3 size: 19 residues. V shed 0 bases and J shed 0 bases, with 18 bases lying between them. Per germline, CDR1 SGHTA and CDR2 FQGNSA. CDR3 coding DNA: TGTGCCAGCAGCTTAGCGACGGGGCGCGGCAGCCGCTCCTACAATGAGCAGTTCTTC. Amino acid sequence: CASSLATGRGSRSYNEQFF.

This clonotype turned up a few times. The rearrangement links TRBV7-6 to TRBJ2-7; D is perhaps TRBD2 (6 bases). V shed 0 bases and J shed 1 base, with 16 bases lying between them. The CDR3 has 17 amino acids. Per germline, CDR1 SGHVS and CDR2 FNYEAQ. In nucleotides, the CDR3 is TGTGCCAGCAGCTTAGCCTGGAGGAGGGCCGGGTCCTACGAGCAGTACTTC. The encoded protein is CASSLAWRRAGSYEQYF.

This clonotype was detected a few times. The CDR3 loop is CSVGPTGFSYEQYF. DNA for the CDR3: TGCAGCGTTGGCCCGACAGGCTTCTCCTACGAGCAGTACTTC. V usage is TRBV29-1 and J usage is TRBJ2-7, with a possible D match to TRBD1 (6 bases). This CDR3 comprises 14 residues. V dropped 4 bases and J dropped 0 bases, with 13 bases sitting between them. Germline assignment: CDR1 SQVTM and CDR2 ANQGSEA.

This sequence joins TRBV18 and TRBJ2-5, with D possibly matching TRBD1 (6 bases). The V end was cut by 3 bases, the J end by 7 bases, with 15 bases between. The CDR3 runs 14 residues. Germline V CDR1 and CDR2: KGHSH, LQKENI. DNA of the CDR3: TGTGCCAGCTCACCTCCGGCTGTCAGGGGGACCCAGTACTTC. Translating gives CASSPPAVRGTQYF.

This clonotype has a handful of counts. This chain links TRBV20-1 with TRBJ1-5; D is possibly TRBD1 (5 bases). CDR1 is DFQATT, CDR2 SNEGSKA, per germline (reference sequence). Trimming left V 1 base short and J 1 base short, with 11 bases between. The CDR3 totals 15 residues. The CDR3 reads CSARGGARSNQPQHF. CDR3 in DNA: TGCAGTGCTAGAGGAGGGGCAAGGAGCAATCAGCCCCAGCATTTT.

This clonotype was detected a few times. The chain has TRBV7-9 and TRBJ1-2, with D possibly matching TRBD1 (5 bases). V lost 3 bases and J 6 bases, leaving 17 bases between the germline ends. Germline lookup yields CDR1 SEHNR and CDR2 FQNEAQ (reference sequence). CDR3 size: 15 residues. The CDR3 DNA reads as TGTGCCAGCAGCTTGTCGGGGCACTCTTCTAATGGCTACACCTTC. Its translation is CASSLSGHSSNGYTF.

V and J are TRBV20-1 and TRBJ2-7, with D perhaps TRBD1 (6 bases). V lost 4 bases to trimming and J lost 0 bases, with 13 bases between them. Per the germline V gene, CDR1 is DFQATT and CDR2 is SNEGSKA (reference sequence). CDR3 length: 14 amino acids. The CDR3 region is CSANHRALSYEQYF. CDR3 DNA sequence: TGCAGTGCTAATCACAGGGCGCTCTCCTACGAGCAGTACTTC.

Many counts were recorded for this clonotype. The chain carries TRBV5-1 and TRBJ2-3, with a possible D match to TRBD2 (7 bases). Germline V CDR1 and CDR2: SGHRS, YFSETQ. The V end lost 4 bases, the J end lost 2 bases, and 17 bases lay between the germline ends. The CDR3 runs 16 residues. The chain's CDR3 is CASSLRRGANTDTQYF. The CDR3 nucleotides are TGCGCCAGCAGCCTTAGACGGGGGGCTAACACAGATACGCAGTATTTT. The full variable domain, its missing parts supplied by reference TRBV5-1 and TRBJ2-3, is KAGVTQTPRYLIKTRGQQVTLSCSPISGHRSVSWYQQTPGQGLQFLFEYFSETQRNKGNFPGRFSGRQFSNSRSEMNVSTLELGDSALYLCASSLRRGANTDTQYFGPGTRLTVL.

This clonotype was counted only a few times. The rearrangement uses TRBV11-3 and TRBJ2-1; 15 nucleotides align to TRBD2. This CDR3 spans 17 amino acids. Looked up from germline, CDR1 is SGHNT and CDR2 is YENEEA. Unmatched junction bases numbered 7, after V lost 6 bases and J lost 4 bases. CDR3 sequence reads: CASSPGLAGGPYNEQFF. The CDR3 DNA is TGTGCCAGCAGTCCGGGACTAGCGGGAGGACCTTACAATGAGCAGTTCTTC.

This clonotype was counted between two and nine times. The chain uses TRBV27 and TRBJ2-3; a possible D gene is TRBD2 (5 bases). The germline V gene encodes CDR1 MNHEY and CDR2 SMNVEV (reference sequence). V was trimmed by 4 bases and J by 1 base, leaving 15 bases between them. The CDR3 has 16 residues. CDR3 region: CASSSHGGSGTDTQYF. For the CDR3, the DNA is TGTGCCAGCAGTTCCCACGGAGGTAGCGGCACAGATACGCAGTATTTT.

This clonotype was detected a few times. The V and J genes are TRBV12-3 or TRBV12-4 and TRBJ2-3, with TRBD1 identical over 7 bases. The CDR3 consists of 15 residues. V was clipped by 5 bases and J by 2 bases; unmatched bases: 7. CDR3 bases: TGTGCCAGCAGTCTTCCGGGACAGTTCACAGATACGCAGTATTTT. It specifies CASSLPGQFTDTQYF.